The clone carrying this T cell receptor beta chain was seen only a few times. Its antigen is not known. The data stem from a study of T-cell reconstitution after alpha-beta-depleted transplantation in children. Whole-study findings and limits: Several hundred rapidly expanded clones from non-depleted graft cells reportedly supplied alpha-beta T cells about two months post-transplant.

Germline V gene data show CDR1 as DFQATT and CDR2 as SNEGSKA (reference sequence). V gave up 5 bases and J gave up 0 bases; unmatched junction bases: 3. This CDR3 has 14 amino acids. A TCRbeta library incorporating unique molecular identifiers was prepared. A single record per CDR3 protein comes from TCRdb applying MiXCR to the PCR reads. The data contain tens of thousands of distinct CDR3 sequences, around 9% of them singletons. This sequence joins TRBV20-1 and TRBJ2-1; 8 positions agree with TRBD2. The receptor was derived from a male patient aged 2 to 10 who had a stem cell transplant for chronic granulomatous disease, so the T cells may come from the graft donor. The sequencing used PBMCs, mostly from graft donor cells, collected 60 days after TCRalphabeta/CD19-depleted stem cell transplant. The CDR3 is CSAESGSSYNEQFF. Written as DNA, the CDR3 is TGCAGTGCTGAAAGCGGGAGCTCCTACAATGAGCAGTTCTTC.